This T cell receptor (beta chain) was captured by sequencing in a study of Ad26.COV2.S vaccination and SARS-CoV-2 variants. The V segment lost 3 bases and the J segment 2 bases; nucleotides outside the gene matches: 5. Germline V gene data show CDR1 as SNHLY and CDR2 as FYNNEI. This CDR3 comprises 15 residues. Produced via immunoSEQ multiplex PCR; TCRdb's table is partial and in-frame only. This table has around 450,000 clones, 90% appearing once. Treatment: roughly 19 received Ad26.COV2.S at low or high dose, single or two shots; about 5 received placebo; per-sample allocation not given. Vaccine and placebo recipients were sampled on day 63 after the first injection.

The chain links TRBV2 to TRBJ1-1; 8 positions agree with TRBD1. The specimen comprised peripheral blood, sampled in a trial of Ad26.COV2.S vaccine versus placebo. The TCR originated in a person between 18 and 60 years old who received the Ad26.COV2.S COVID-19 vaccine or a placebo. The CDR3 is CASSDQGAANTEAFF. Here the CDR3 DNA reads TGTGCCAGCAGTGACCAGGGGGCAGCAAACACTGAAGCTTTCTTT.